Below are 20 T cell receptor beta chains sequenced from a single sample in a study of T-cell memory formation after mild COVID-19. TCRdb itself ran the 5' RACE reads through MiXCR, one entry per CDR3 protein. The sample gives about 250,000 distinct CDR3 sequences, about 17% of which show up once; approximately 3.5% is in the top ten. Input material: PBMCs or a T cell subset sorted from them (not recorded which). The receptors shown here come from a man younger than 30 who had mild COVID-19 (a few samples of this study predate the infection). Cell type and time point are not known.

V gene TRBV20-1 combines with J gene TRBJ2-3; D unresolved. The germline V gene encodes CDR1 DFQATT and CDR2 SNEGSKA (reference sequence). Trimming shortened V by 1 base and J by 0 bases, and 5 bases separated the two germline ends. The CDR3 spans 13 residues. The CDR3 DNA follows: TGCAGTGCTAGAGTATTCAGCACAGATACGCAGTATTTT. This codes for CSARVFSTDTQYF.

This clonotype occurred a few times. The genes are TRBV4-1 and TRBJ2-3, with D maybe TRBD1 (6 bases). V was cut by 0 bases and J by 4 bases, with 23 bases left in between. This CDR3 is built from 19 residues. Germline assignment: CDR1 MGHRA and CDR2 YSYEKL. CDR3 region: CASSQDISGWGLRPDTQYF. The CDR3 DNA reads TGCGCCAGCAGCCAAGATATCTCGGGTTGGGGGCTCCGGCCAGATACGCAGTATTTT.

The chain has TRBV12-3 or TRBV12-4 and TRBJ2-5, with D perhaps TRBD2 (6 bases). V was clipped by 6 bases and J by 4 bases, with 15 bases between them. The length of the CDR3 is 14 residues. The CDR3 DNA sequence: TGTGCCAGCAGGGTGAGCGGGCCCCCAGAGACCCAGTACTTC. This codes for CASRVSGPPETQYF.

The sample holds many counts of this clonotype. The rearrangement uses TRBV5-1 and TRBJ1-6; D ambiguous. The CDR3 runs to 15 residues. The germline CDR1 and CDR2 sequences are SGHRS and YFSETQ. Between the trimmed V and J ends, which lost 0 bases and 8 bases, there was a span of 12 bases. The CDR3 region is CASSLGGARYSPLHF. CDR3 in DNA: TGCGCCAGCAGCTTGGGGGGAGCCCGGTATTCACCCCTCCACTTT.

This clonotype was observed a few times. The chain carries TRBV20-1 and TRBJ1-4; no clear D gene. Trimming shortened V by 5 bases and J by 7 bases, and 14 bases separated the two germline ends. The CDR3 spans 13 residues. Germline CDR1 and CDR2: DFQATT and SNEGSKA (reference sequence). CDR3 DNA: TGCAGTGCTCCCCGGACCCTAGGTGAAAAACTGTTTTTT. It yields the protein CSAPRTLGEKLFF.

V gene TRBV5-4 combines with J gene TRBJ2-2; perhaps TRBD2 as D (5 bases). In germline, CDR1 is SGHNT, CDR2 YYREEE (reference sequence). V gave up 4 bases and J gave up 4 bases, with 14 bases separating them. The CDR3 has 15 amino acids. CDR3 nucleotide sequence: TGTGCCAGCAGCGCCAGCAGTCGGGGCACCGGGGAGCTGTTTTTT. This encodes CASSASSRGTGELFF.

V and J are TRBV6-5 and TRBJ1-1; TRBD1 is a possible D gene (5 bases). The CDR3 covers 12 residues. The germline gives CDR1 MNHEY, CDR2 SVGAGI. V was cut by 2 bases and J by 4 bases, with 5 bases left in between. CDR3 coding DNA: TGTGCCAGCAGTTACGGGGGCACTGAAGCTTTCTTT. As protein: CASSYGGTEAFF.

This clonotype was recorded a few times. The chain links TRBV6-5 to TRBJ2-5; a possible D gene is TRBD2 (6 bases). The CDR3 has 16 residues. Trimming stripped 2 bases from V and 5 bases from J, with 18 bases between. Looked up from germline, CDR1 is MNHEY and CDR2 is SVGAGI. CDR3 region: CASSYEGTTRGETQYF. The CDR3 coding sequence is TGTGCCAGCAGTTACGAAGGGACCACTCGGGGGGAGACCCAGTACTTC.

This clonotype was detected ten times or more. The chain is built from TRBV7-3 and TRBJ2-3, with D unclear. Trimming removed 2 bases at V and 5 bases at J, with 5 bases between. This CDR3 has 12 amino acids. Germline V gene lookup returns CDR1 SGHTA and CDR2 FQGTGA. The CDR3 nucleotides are TGTGCCAGCAGCTTAGGACGAGATACGCAGTATTTT. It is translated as CASSLGRDTQYF.

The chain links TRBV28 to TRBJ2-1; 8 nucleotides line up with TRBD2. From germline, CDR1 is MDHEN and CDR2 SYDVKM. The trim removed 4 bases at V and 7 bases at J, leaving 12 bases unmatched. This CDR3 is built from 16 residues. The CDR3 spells CASSSTRGSGVNEQFF. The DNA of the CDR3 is TGTGCCAGCAGTTCCACAAGGGGTAGCGGGGTAAATGAGCAGTTCTTC. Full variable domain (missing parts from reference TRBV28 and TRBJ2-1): DVKVTQSSRYLVKRTGEKVFLECVQDMDHENMFWYRQDPGLGLRLIYFSYDVKMKEKGDIPEGYSVSREKKERFSLILESASTNQTSMYLCASSSTRGSGVNEQFFGPGTRLTVL.

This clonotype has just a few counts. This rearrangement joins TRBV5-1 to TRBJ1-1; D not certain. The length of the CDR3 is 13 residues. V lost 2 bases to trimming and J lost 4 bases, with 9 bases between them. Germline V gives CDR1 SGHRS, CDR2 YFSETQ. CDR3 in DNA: TGCGCCAGCAGCTTCGAGGGCGGCACTGAAGCTTTCTTT. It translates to CASSFEGGTEAFF.

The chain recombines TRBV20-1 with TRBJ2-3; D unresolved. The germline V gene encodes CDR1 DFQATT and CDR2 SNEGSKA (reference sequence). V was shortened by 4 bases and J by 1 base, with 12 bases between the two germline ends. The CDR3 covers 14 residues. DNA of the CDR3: TGCAGTGCTAACCCTCATCCAGGCACAGATACGCAGTATTTT. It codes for CSANPHPGTDTQYF.

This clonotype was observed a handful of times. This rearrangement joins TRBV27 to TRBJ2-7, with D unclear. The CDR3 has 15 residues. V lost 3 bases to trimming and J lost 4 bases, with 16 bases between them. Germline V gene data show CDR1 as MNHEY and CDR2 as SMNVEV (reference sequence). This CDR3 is CASSFSPPGGYEQYV. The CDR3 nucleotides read TGTGCCAGCAGTTTCTCCCCTCCGGGTGGGTACGAGCAGTACGTC.

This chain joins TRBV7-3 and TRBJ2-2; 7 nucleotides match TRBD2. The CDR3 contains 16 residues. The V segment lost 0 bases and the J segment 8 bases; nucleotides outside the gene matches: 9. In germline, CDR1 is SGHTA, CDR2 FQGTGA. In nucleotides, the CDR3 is TGTGCCAGCAGCTTAACCAGCGGGGCCCAAGTAGGGGAGCTGTTTTTT. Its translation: CASSLTSGAQVGELFF. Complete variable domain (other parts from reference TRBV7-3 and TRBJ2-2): GAGVSQTPSNKVTEKGKYVELRCDPISGHTALYWYRQSLGQGPEFLIYFQGTGAADDSGLPNDRFFAVRPEGSVSTLKIQRTERGDSAVYLCASSLTSGAQVGELFFGEGSRLTVL.

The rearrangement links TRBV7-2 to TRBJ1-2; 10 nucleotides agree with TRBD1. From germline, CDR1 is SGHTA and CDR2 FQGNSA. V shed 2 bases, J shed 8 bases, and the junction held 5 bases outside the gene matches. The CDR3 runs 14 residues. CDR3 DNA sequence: TGTGCCAGCAGCTTATCCGGGACAGGGGCAGGCTACACCTTC. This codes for CASSLSGTGAGYTF. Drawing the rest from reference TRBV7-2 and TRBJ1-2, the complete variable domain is GAGVSQSPSNKVTEKGKDVELRCDPISGHTALYWYRQSLGQGLEFLIYFQGNSAPDKSGLPSDRFSAERTGGSVSTLTIQRTQQEDSAVYLCASSLSGTGAGYTFGSGTRLTVV.

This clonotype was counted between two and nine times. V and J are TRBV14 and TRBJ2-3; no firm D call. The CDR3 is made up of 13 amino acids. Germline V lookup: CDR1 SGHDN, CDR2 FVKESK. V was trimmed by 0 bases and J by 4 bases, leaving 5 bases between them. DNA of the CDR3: TGTGCCAGCAGCCAAGAAAGGGCAGATACGCAGTATTTT. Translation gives CASSQERADTQYF.

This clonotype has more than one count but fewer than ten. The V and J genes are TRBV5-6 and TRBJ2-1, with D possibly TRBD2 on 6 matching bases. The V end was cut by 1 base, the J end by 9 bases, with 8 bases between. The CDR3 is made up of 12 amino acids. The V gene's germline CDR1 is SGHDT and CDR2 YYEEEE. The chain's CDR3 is CASSLWRVEQFF. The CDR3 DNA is TGTGCCAGCAGCTTGTGGAGGGTTGAGCAGTTCTTC. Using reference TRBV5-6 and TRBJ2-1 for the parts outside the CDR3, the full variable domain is DAGVTQSPTHLIKTRGQQVTLRCSPKSGHDTVSWYQQALGQGPQFIFQYYEEEERQRGNFPDRFSGHQFPNYSSELNVNALLLGDSALYLCASSLWRVEQFFGPGTRLTVL.

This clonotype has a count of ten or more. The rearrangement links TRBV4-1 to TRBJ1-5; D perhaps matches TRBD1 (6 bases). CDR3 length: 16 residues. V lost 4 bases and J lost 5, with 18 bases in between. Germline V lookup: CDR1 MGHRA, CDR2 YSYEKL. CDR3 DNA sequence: TGCGCCAGCAGCCTCAAAGTCTGGGGGGCCGATCAGCCCCAGCATTTT. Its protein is CASSLKVWGADQPQHF.

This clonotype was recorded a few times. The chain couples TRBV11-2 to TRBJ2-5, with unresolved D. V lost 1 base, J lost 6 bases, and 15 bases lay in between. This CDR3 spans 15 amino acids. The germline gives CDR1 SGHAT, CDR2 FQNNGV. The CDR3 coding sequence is TGTGCCAGCAGCTTAGGGGCGTGGATTATGAAGACCCAGTACTTC. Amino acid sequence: CASSLGAWIMKTQYF.

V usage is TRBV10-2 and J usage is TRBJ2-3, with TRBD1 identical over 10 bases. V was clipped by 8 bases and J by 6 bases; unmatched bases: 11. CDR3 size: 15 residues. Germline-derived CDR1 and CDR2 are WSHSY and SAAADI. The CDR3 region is CASVPGTGVGDTQYF. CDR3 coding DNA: TGCGCCAGCGTCCCCGGGACAGGGGTAGGGGATACGCAGTATTTT.